Listed below are T cell receptor beta chains from one sample, sequenced in a study of CD8+ T cells in alopecia areata. This table comes from immunoSEQ multiplex PCR, and its TCRdb copy is limited to in-frame clones, with some not included. Of some 170,000 clones listed, roughly 60% are singletons. The sample consisted of CD4+ T cells sorted from blood, taken between weeks 55 and 65, from a patient treated with tofacitinib. All receptors come from a human donor with alopecia areata. The CDR3 runs from the conserved cysteine through the conserved F or W. A D gene is named only where the DNA matches it firmly. Rows may omit the clone size; those that give it use once, few, many or a size class.

cdr3_nt: TGTGCCAGCACGCGTAGACAGTTACGGGGGACTGAAGCTTTCTTT; cdr3_aa: CASTRRQLRGTEAFF; j_call: TRBJ1-1; d_call: .; clone_size: few; v_call: TRBV18
cdr3_nt: TGTGCCAGCAGTTTAGGTGCACGACAGGGCAAGAATTCACCCCTCCACTTT; cdr3_aa: CASSLGARQGKNSPLHF; j_call: TRBJ1-6; d_call: TRBD1; clone_size: .; v_call: TRBV27
cdr3_nt: TGCGCCAGCAGCTTGGATCCTGGGAGGAACTATGGCTACACCTTC; cdr3_aa: CASSLDPGRNYGYTF; j_call: TRBJ1-2; d_call: .; clone_size: .; v_call: TRBV5-1
cdr3_nt: TGTGCCAGTAGTCTCGGGACAGTTTTTGAAAAACTGTTTTTT; cdr3_aa: CASSLGTVFEKLFF; j_call: TRBJ1-4; d_call: TRBD1; clone_size: .; v_call: TRBV19
cdr3_nt: TGTGCCATCAGTGAGGGACAGAGGAGTCAGCCCCAGCATTTT; cdr3_aa: CAISEGQRSQPQHF; j_call: TRBJ1-5; d_call: .; clone_size: .; v_call: TRBV10-3
cdr3_nt: TGTGCCAGCAGTGAATTCGGGACAGCTGGCGAGCAGTACTTC; cdr3_aa: CASSEFGTAGEQYF; j_call: TRBJ2-7; d_call: TRBD1; clone_size: .; v_call: TRBV25-1
cdr3_nt: TGTGCCAGCAGCCAACAGGGCCCGGGAGCGGAGCCCACAGATACGCAGTATTTT; cdr3_aa: CASSQQGPGAEPTDTQYF; j_call: TRBJ2-3; d_call: .; clone_size: .; v_call: TRBV5-6
cdr3_nt: TGTGCCAGCTCACGAACTAGCGGGGGATTTAGAGAGACCCAGTACTTC; cdr3_aa: CASSRTSGGFRETQYF; j_call: TRBJ2-5; d_call: TRBD2; clone_size: .; v_call: TRBV18
cdr3_nt: TGTGCCTGGAGTGAGGGTCAGAATAATTCACCCCTCCACTTT; cdr3_aa: CAWSEGQNNSPLHF; j_call: TRBJ1-6; d_call: .; clone_size: .; v_call: TRBV30
cdr3_nt: TGTGCCTGGAGTGTCTCAGATACGCAGTATTTT; cdr3_aa: CAWSVSDTQYF; j_call: TRBJ2-3; d_call: .; clone_size: .; v_call: TRBV30
cdr3_nt: TGCAGCGTTGCATCGGGGACAGGTTGGGGCTATGGCTACACCTTC; cdr3_aa: CSVASGTGWGYGYTF; j_call: TRBJ1-2; d_call: TRBD1; clone_size: .; v_call: TRBV29-1
cdr3_nt: TGCGCCAGCAGTTCGGGTCAGGGTTTGTTCACAGATACGCAGTATTTT; cdr3_aa: CASSSGQGLFTDTQYF; j_call: TRBJ2-3; d_call: .; clone_size: .; v_call: TRBV5-1
cdr3_nt: TGCAGTGGTCAGACCGACTACGAGCAGTACTTC; cdr3_aa: CSGQTDYEQYF; j_call: TRBJ2-7; d_call: .; clone_size: .; v_call: TRBV20-1
cdr3_nt: TGTGCCAGCAGCCGGGGACAGAGGGAGGAGACCCAGTACTTC; cdr3_aa: CASSRGQREETQYF; j_call: TRBJ2-5; d_call: TRBD1; clone_size: .; v_call: TRBV7-9
cdr3_nt: TGTGCCAGCTCCAACCGGGAGGGTCCCGATCAGCCCCAGCATTTT; cdr3_aa: CASSNREGPDQPQHF; j_call: TRBJ1-5; d_call: .; clone_size: .; v_call: TRBV18
cdr3_nt: TGCAGTGCTCACTGGACAGATACGCAGTATTTT; cdr3_aa: CSAHWTDTQYF; j_call: TRBJ2-3; d_call: .; clone_size: .; v_call: TRBV20-1
cdr3_nt: TGCAGCGTTAGGACAGGGGGCTCCGGGGAGCTGTTTTTT; cdr3_aa: CSVRTGGSGELFF; j_call: TRBJ2-2; d_call: TRBD1; clone_size: .; v_call: TRBV29-1